Listed below are T cell receptor beta chains from one sample, sequenced in a study of cytomegalovirus exposure and HLA in healthy donors. Produced via immunoSEQ multiplex PCR; TCRdb's table is partial and in-frame only. The sample shows over 150,000 clones, over 80% of them seen only once. Input material: PBMCs. These receptors were taken from a man aged 45 to 65 in good health and CMV-seronegative. CDR3s include the opening cysteine and the closing phenylalanine or tryptophan. A D gene is named only where the DNA matches it firmly. Clone size, where shown, is once, few, many, or a class for clones that have expanded.

v_gene	j_gene	abundance	d_gene	CDR3nt	CDR3aa
TRBV7-9	TRBJ2-7	once	NA	TGTTCCAGCAGCTTAGGTCTATACGAGCAGTACTTC	CSSSLGLYEQYF
TRBV7-2	TRBJ2-1	NA	NA	TGTGCCAGCAGCTTAATTTACGGGACAACATACAATGAGCAGTTCTTC	CASSLIYGTTYNEQFF
TRBV19	TRBJ1-1	few	NA	TGTGCCAGTAGTATTGAGATTACAGGGTTGGGAGCTTTCTTT	CASSIEITGLGAFF
TRBV29-1	TRBJ2-5	NA	TRBD1	TGCAGCGTGAGACAGGGGGCGGGAGAGACCCAGTACTTC	CSVRQGAGETQYF
TRBV5-1	TRBJ1-2	NA	TRBD1	TGCGCCAGCAGCTTGGTAGGGGACAGGGGTAACTATGGCTACACCTTC	CASSLVGDRGNYGYTF
TRBV29-1	TRBJ2-1	NA	TRBD2	TGCAACCTGGTGCGGGAGTGGGATGAGCAGTTCTTC	CNLVREWDEQFF
TRBV19	TRBJ1-5	few	NA	TGTGCCACCTCCCGGGAGAGCAATCAGCCCCAGCATTTT	CATSRESNQPQHF
TRBV9	TRBJ2-3	few	TRBD2	TGTGCCAGCAGCGTAGCTCTAGCGGGAGGAACAGATACGCAGTATTTT	CASSVALAGGTDTQYF
TRBV6-5	TRBJ1-2	NA	NA	TGTGCCAGCAGTTCACCCGGGGTCCCGGGTAGCTATGGCTACACCTTC	CASSSPGVPGSYGYTF
TRBV15	TRBJ1-5	once	NA	TGTGCCACCAGCAGCTATAGACAGCTGAATCAGCCCCAGCATTTT	CATSSYRQLNQPQHF
TRBV7-9	TRBJ1-3	few	NA	TGTGCCAGCAGCTTAGCAGGGAGCTCTGGAAACACCATATATTTT	CASSLAGSSGNTIYF
TRBV6-7	TRBJ1-4	NA	NA	TGTGCCAGCTTCCCGCTGCCCGGGATCAGAGTAGAAGAAAAACTGTTTTTT	CASFPLPGIRVEEKLFF
TRBV7-8	TRBJ2-3	NA	NA	TGTGCCAGCAGCCCGTGGGCGGGTACAGATACGCAGTATTTT	CASSPWAGTDTQYF
TRBV7-2	TRBJ2-7	NA	TRBD1	TGTGCCAGCAGTTATGACAGGGCGTCCTACGAGCAGTACTTC	CASSYDRASYEQYF
TRBV28	TRBJ1-2	NA	NA	TGTGCCAGCAGTTTGGAGGCTGCGAGTGGCTACACCTTC	CASSLEAASGYTF
TRBV14	TRBJ2-2	NA	NA	TGTGCCAGCAGTGGGACTCAATTAAACACCGGGGAGCTGTTTTTT	CASSGTQLNTGELFF
TRBV30	TRBJ1-5	NA	TRBD1	TGTGCCTGGGACCGGGACAGGGTAAATCAGCCCCAGCATTTT	CAWDRDRVNQPQHF
TRBV4-2	TRBJ2-1	NA	NA	TGTGCCAGCAGCCGCCGGGACACCAACTACAATGAGCAGTTCTTC	CASSRRDTNYNEQFF
TRBV27	TRBJ1-3	NA	NA	TGTGCCAGCAGTTTACCCGACAGAGGATCCGGAAACACCATATATTTT	CASSLPDRGSGNTIYF
TRBV4-3	TRBJ1-4	few	TRBD1	TGCGCCAGCAGCCCTCGGACAGGAAGGGGTGAAAAACTGTTTTTT	CASSPRTGRGEKLFF
TRBV27	TRBJ2-3	NA	TRBD2	TGTGCCAGCAGTTCGGGACTAGCGGCGAATACGCAGTATTTT	CASSSGLAANTQYF
TRBV18	TRBJ1-3	few	TRBD1	TGTGCCAGCTCACCCGGCGGGCAGGGGGCCAATGGAAACACCATATATTTT	CASSPGGQGANGNTIYF
TRBV2	TRBJ1-1	NA	NA	TGTGCCAGCAGTGAGCGACAGGCTTTGAACACTGAAGCTTTCTTT	CASSERQALNTEAFF